This entry is about one TCR beta chain. The data belong to a study of blood T cell repertoires in COVID-19. Overall study: The United States, Italy and Spain were the sources of the acute and convalescent COVID-19 samples. Sources were T cells, B-cell-depleted T cells, or PBMCs; the material itself was cDNA or gDNA.

Original handling: Amplification with reference gene primers provided the estimates of nucleated cell counts. Only in-frame clones appear in the TCRdb table, and some are missing; sequencing was by immunoSEQ multiplex PCR. That table supplies the V and J calls and clone size; D and trimming were determined from the DNA. This table holds some 290,000 clones, roughly 87% found once. What was sequenced was peripheral blood. This sequence originates from a woman between 45 and 60 years old who had recovered from COVID-19.

CDR3 amino acids: CASSPGARASSEKLFF. Here the CDR3 DNA reads TGTGCCAGCAGCCCTGGGGCCCGGGCCTCTTCTGAAAAACTGTTTTTT. The V call is TRBV5-4, the J call TRBJ1-4, with D possibly TRBD1 on 5 matching bases. The CDR3 sequence is 16 residues long. CDR1 and CDR2 (germline): SGHNT, YYREEE (reference sequence). Between the trimmed V and J ends, which lost 4 bases and 7 bases, there was a span of 20 bases.